This record looks at one T cell receptor beta chain sequence and its context. The sample comes from a study of blood T cells in healthy people across ages. A J-beta primer mix and a sample-barcoded 5' primer were used in a second PCR of roughly 6 to 12 cycles. Sequencing of every sample gave 2.5 million or more CDR3-containing paired-end reads. TCRdb itself ran the 5' RACE reads through MiXCR, one entry per CDR3 protein. The table records just under 750,000 distinct CDR3 sequences, 22% of them present only once. Ranging in age from roughly 6 to 90, the donors were healthy Caucasian individuals from Russia. Isolation yielded PBMCs, at least 6.5 million per sample, in every case. Between the trimmed V and J ends, which lost 4 bases and 3 bases, there was a span of 15 bases. This CDR3 has 15 amino acids.

The chain carries TRBV12-3 or TRBV12-4 and TRBJ1-1; D gene uncertain. The sequencing sample was made of blood. The sequence came from a man in his sixties or seventies in good health. This CDR3 reads CASSSRRLGDTEAFF. DNA for the CDR3: TGTGCCAGCAGTTCCCGACGGCTCGGGGACACTGAAGCTTTCTTT.